Here is one T cell receptor (beta chain) with its context. Its specificity is not known. This entry comes from a study of CD8 T cells in ankylosing spondylitis. TCRdb ran MiXCR on the 5' RACE reads and lists one entry per CDR3 protein. Of about 750,000 distinct CDR3 sequences in the sample, roughly 19% were seen once. Study-level points and caveats: Characteristic of ankylosing spondylitis blood, it appeared, was a TCR beta motif comprising eight highly homologous variants.

V was shortened by 5 bases and J by 4 bases, with 18 bases between the two germline ends. CDR1 is SEHNR and CDR2 is FQNEAQ in the germline V gene (reference sequence). This CDR3 contains 15 residues. This chain connects TRBV7-9 to TRBJ2-7; D might be TRBD1 (6 bases). This receptor was taken from a male donor with ankylosing spondylitis. Sequencing was performed on blood, either unsorted or a sorted T cell fraction (not recorded which). CDR3 sequence reads: CASSRPGHFPYEQYF. Here the CDR3 DNA reads TGTGCCAGCAGCAGACCGGGACATTTTCCTTACGAGCAGTACTTC.